This TCR beta chain stems from a study of spatial heterogeneity in lung cancer. V lost 4 bases, J lost 5 bases, and 11 bases stayed unmatched. In germline, CDR1 is SGHRS, CDR2 YFSETQ. This CDR3 contains 15 residues. TCRdb processed the 5' RACE reads anew with MiXCR; each CDR3 protein has one entry. The table has 2,000 to 3,000 distinct CDR3 sequences, nearly 4.5% seen once. Time point here: sample taken at primary tumor resection. Whole RNA was taken from tumor, nontumor lung or frozen PBMC; it was then sequenced unsorted. The genes are TRBV5-1 and TRBJ2-5, with 7 bases aligning to TRBD2. The sample consisted of normal lung tissue next to the tumor, taken at surgery. This TCR came from a female donor with early-stage non-small cell lung cancer. The CDR3 is CASSPSGRRDETQYF. CDR3 coding DNA: TGCGCCAGCAGCCCCTCCGGGAGGAGGGACGAGACCCAGTACTTC.